This T cell receptor beta chain was recovered during a study of blood T cell repertoires in COVID-19. Study-level information: The origin of the acute and convalescent COVID-19 samples was the United States, Italy and Spain.

Clinical history as reported by participants underpinned cohort assignment. The method was immunoSEQ multiplex PCR; TCRdb's version includes in-frame clones alone and lacks a portion of them. The table includes 260,000 or so clones, 88% detected once. The germline CDR1 and CDR2 sequences are GTSNPN and SVGIG (reference sequence). CDR3 length: 14 residues. V lost 4 bases and J 2 bases, leaving 15 bases between the germline ends. The clonotype comes from a woman aged 40 to 50 with acute COVID-19. The sample taken for sequencing was PBMCs or T cells enriched from blood (not recorded which). The rearrangement joins TRBV30 to TRBJ2-7; no definite D call. As DNA, the CDR3 is TGTGCCTGGAAGCCCGCTATCCCCACCTACGAGCAGTACTTC. Translating gives CAWKPAIPTYEQYF.